A selection of T cell receptor beta chains follows, all from one sample in a study of Ad26.COV2.S vaccination and SARS-CoV-2 variants. Clones were sequenced by immunoSEQ multiplex PCR, and TCRdb holds only the in-frame ones, with some missing. The sample includes approximately 460,000 clones, 80% to 90% of them seen just once. Here the sequenced sample was peripheral blood, taken in a trial of Ad26.COV2.S vaccine versus placebo. These receptor sequences come from a person aged 18 to 65 who received the Ad26.COV2.S COVID-19 vaccine or a placebo. Both conserved end residues are part of each CDR3. A D gene is named only where the DNA matches it firmly. A row's size may be missing; if present it is once, few, many or a size class.

d_call: .
cdr3_length: 13
v_call: TRBV18
j_call: TRBJ2-2
clone_size: .
cdr3_nt: TGTGCCAGCTCACCTCTGGACACCGGGGAGCTGTTTTTT
cdr3_aa: CASSPLDTGELFF

d_call: .
cdr3_length: 13
v_call: TRBV13
j_call: TRBJ1-4
clone_size: .
cdr3_nt: TGTGCCAGCAGCTTAGTTGGCGGGGAAAAACTGTTTTTT
cdr3_aa: CASSLVGGEKLFF

d_call: .
cdr3_length: 15
v_call: TRBV3-1/TRBV3-2
j_call: TRBJ2-1
clone_size: few
cdr3_nt: TGTGCCAGCAGCCAAGAAGGTGTGGGAATAGGTGAGCAGTTCTTC
cdr3_aa: CASSQEGVGIGEQFF

d_call: .
cdr3_length: 14
v_call: TRBV19
j_call: TRBJ1-2
clone_size: once
cdr3_nt: TGTGCCAGTAGTGCACAGGCTGTCCTGTCTGGCTACACCTTC
cdr3_aa: CASSAQAVLSGYTF

d_call: TRBD1
cdr3_length: 13
v_call: TRBV10-3
j_call: TRBJ2-1
clone_size: .
cdr3_nt: TGTGCCATCAACCGACAGGGGGATAATGAGCAGTTCTTC
cdr3_aa: CAINRQGDNEQFF

d_call: TRBD2
cdr3_length: 16
v_call: TRBV3-1/TRBV3-2
j_call: TRBJ2-3
clone_size: .
cdr3_nt: TGTGCCAGCAGCCTATTCTTAGCGGGAGTGAGAGATACGCAGTATTTT
cdr3_aa: CASSLFLAGVRDTQYF

d_call: .
cdr3_length: 19
v_call: TRBV4-1
j_call: TRBJ1-1
clone_size: .
cdr3_nt: TGCGCCAGCAGCCAAAGTCTATCCAGTTGGGTTATAATGAACACTGAAGCTTTCTTT
cdr3_aa: CASSQSLSSWVIMNTEAFF

d_call: .
cdr3_length: 12
v_call: TRBV6-5
j_call: TRBJ2-5
clone_size: .
cdr3_nt: TGTGCCACCTCGGACGTAAAAGGGACCCAGTACTTC
cdr3_aa: CATSDVKGTQYF

d_call: .
cdr3_length: 15
v_call: TRBV15
j_call: TRBJ1-5
clone_size: .
cdr3_nt: TGTGCCACCAGCAGAGATCAGGTGGCAGGTCAGCCCCAGCATTTT
cdr3_aa: CATSRDQVAGQPQHF

d_call: .
cdr3_length: 13
v_call: TRBV29-1
j_call: TRBJ1-2
clone_size: .
cdr3_nt: TGCAGCGTTGAAGATCGGGGCCCGCCCGGCTACACCTTC
cdr3_aa: CSVEDRGPPGYTF

d_call: .
cdr3_length: 14
v_call: TRBV5-1
j_call: TRBJ1-1
clone_size: once
cdr3_nt: TGCGCCAGCAGCTTGACCTTCGACGGCACTGAAGCTTTCTTT
cdr3_aa: CASSLTFDGTEAFF

d_call: .
cdr3_length: 16
v_call: TRBV2
j_call: TRBJ1-5
clone_size: .
cdr3_nt: TGTGCCAGCAGTGAATTCCGTCGGGACGTCAATCAGCCCCAGCATTTT
cdr3_aa: CASSEFRRDVNQPQHF

d_call: .
cdr3_length: 14
v_call: TRBV5-1
j_call: TRBJ2-5
clone_size: .
cdr3_nt: TGCGCCAGCAGCTTGCGACCGACCCAAGAGACCCAGTACTTC
cdr3_aa: CASSLRPTQETQYF

d_call: .
cdr3_length: 12
v_call: TRBV28
j_call: TRBJ1-1
clone_size: .
cdr3_nt: TGTGCCAGCAGTTTACCCCTTTCTGAAGCTTTCTTT
cdr3_aa: CASSLPLSEAFF

d_call: .
cdr3_length: 13
v_call: TRBV27
j_call: TRBJ2-7
clone_size: .
cdr3_nt: TGTGCCAGCAGTTTATCGAGGACGTACGAGCAGTACTTC
cdr3_aa: CASSLSRTYEQYF

d_call: .
cdr3_length: 15
v_call: TRBV18
j_call: TRBJ2-2
clone_size: .
cdr3_nt: TGTGCCAGCTCACCATCCGGGCACAGAGGCGGGGAGCTGTTTTTT
cdr3_aa: CASSPSGHRGGELFF

d_call: .
cdr3_length: 10
v_call: TRBV6-6
j_call: TRBJ1-2
clone_size: .
cdr3_nt: TGTGCCAGCAGTTCGGATGGCTACACCTTC
cdr3_aa: CASSSDGYTF

d_call: .
cdr3_length: 14
v_call: TRBV5-4
j_call: TRBJ2-7
clone_size: .
cdr3_nt: TGTGCCAGCAGCTTGGGGGCGGGGAACTACGAGCAGTACTTC
cdr3_aa: CASSLGAGNYEQYF

d_call: TRBD1
cdr3_length: 16
v_call: TRBV6-6
j_call: TRBJ2-7
clone_size: .
cdr3_nt: TGTGCCAGCAGTTACTCCGGACAGGGAGGATCCTACGAGCAGTACTTC
cdr3_aa: CASSYSGQGGSYEQYF

d_call: TRBD1
cdr3_length: 17
v_call: TRBV11-2
j_call: TRBJ2-7
clone_size: .
cdr3_nt: TGTGCCAGCAGCTATAGAACAGGGGCATACGACTCCTACGAGCAGTACTTC
cdr3_aa: CASSYRTGAYDSYEQYF

d_call: .
cdr3_length: 14
v_call: TRBV4-2
j_call: TRBJ1-5
clone_size: .
cdr3_nt: TGTGCCAGCAGCCGAGACTGGAGCAATCAGCCCCAGCATTTT
cdr3_aa: CASSRDWSNQPQHF

d_call: TRBD1
cdr3_length: 14
v_call: TRBV6-5
j_call: TRBJ1-2
clone_size: .
cdr3_nt: TGTGCCAGCAGGGAGACAGGGACTAACTATGGCTACACCTTC
cdr3_aa: CASRETGTNYGYTF